The next 22 T cell receptor beta chains were all read from a single sample in a study of regulatory T cells in long-lasting Graves disease. Researchers made TCR beta libraries by using iRepertoire HTBI primers and running Arm-PCR on CDR3 regions. TCRdb used MiXCR to reprocess the multiplex PCR reads, holding one entry per CDR3 protein. This sample has about 420,000 distinct CDR3 sequences, with less than 20% found just once. Regarding time point: newly diagnosed GD, antithyroid drugs for less than 3 months. The authors made the TCR library using RNA they extracted from PBMCs. These data were also reused for a study on T cells in Graves' hyperthyroidism and ophthalmopathy.

This specimen consisted of peripheral blood mononuclear cells (PBMCs), obtained at new diagnosis, from a patient treated with antithyroid drugs. These TCRs come from a young woman with Graves disease.

This clonotype was detected many times. The J gene is TRBJ2-1, the V gene TRBV6-5; D gene ambiguous. Trimming took 0 bases from V and 2 from J, leaving 11 bases between them. CDR3 length: 16 residues. Germline V gives CDR1 MNHEY, CDR2 SVGAGI. CDR3 bases: TGTGCCAGCAGTTACTCCTCTAGGTTAACCTACAATGAGCAGTTCTTC. Protein: CASSYSSRLTYNEQFF.

In its sample, this clonotype was seen many times. V is TRBV6-5 and J is TRBJ1-1; tentative D call: TRBD1 (6 bases). Trimming took off 0 bases at V and 1 base at J, with 9 bases between the two ends. The CDR3 consists of 15 residues. From germline, CDR1 is MNHEY and CDR2 SVGAGI. The CDR3 DNA follows: TGTGCCAGCAGTTACTCGGGCAGGGGGAACACTGAAGCTTTCTTT. This sequence encodes CASSYSGRGNTEAFF.

This clonotype was observed many times. The J gene is TRBJ2-3, the V gene TRBV20-1; 7 bases are a match to TRBD2. The germline CDR1 and CDR2 sequences are DFQATT and SNEGSKA (reference sequence). J gave up 1 base and V 3 bases, and 16 bases lay outside the gene matches. The CDR3 runs 18 residues. The CDR3 DNA follows: TGCAGTGCTAGTCCCGCCTCTTTGACGGGAGGTCGCACAGATACGCAGTATTTT. This codes for CSASPASLTGGRTDTQYF.

The CDR3 DNA sequence: TGTGCCAGCAGTTTAAGCTGGGATGAGCAGTACTTC. Translated: CASSLSWDEQYF. The rearrangement links TRBV28 to TRBJ2-5; D ambiguous. CDR3 size: 12 residues. CDR1 MDHEN and CDR2 SYDVKM come from the germline V gene. The V gene lost 2 bases and the J gene lost 11 bases, with 12 bases spanning the gap.

This clonotype was counted many times. The V call is TRBV28, the J call TRBJ2-5, with TRBD1 matching 7 bases. J gave up 1 base and V 6 bases, and 5 bases lay outside the gene matches. The CDR3 is 14 amino acids. Germline assignment: CDR1 MDHEN and CDR2 SYDVKM. CDR3 loop: CASSRTGPQETQYF. The CDR3 DNA sequence: TGTGCCAGCAGCCGGACAGGTCCCCAAGAGACCCAGTACTTC. The whole variable domain, remainder taken from reference TRBV28 and TRBJ2-5, is DVKVTQSSRYLVKRTGEKVFLECVQDMDHENMFWYRQDPGLGLRLIYFSYDVKMKEKGDIPEGYSVSREKKERFSLILESASTNQTSMYLCASSRTGPQETQYFGPGTRLLVL.

J is TRBJ2-3 and V is TRBV20-1, with D tentatively TRBD1 (5 bases). The V end lost 3 bases, the J end lost 0 bases, and 16 bases lay between the germline ends. The CDR3 totals 16 residues. CDR1 is DFQATT and CDR2 is SNEGSKA in the germline V gene (reference sequence). In DNA, the CDR3 is TGCAGTGCTAGCCCAACTTGGGGCTCTAGCACAGATACGCAGTATTTT. Translated: CSASPTWGSSTDTQYF.

This clonotype appeared a few times. The J gene is TRBJ2-1, the V gene TRBV9, with D possibly being TRBD2 (5 bases). Germline V gene sequence: CDR1 SGDLS, CDR2 YYNGEE. The CDR3 is made up of 16 amino acids. Trimming pared 0 bases from V and 4 bases from J, leaving 14 bases between. The CDR3 DNA follows: TGTGCCAGCAGCGTAGCTCTCGGGGTAGGTTACAATGAGCAGTTCTTC. Protein: CASSVALGVGYNEQFF.

There are a few counts of this clonotype. J is TRBJ1-1 and V is TRBV9; D remains ambiguous. Germline CDR1 and CDR2: SGDLS and YYNGEE. The V end lost 0 bases, the J end lost 1 base, and 7 bases lay between the germline ends. This CDR3 comprises 14 residues. The CDR3 reads CASSVGEGNTEAFF. The CDR3 DNA follows: TGTGCCAGCAGCGTAGGAGAGGGGAACACTGAAGCTTTCTTT.

The chain combines TRBV12-3 or TRBV12-4 with TRBJ1-5, with 7 bases lining up with TRBD1. With V trimmed by 2 bases and J by 6 bases, 4 bases remained unmatched. The CDR3 has 14 amino acids. CDR3 bases: TGTGCCAGCAGTTTAACAGGGGCAAGTCAGCCCCAGCATTTT. Amino acid sequence: CASSLTGASQPQHF.

The chain couples TRBV20-1 to TRBJ1-4, with D possibly TRBD1 on 5 matching bases. CDR3 length equals 16 residues. V gave up 0 bases and J gave up 1 base, with 12 bases separating them. Looked up from germline, CDR1 is DFQATT and CDR2 is SNEGSKA (reference sequence). CDR3 in DNA: TGCAGTGCTAGAGATCCTTGGGGGGGAACTAATGAAAAACTGTTTTTT. Amino acid sequence: CSARDPWGGTNEKLFF.

This clonotype appeared a few times. The rearrangement uses TRBV15 and TRBJ1-5, with D maybe TRBD1 (5 bases). The CDR3 consists of 14 residues. V was cut by 5 bases and J by 7 bases, with 15 bases left in between. Germline CDR1 and CDR2: LNHNV and YYDKDF (reference sequence). In DNA, the CDR3 is TGTGCCACCAGCCTACTTACAAGGGGCCAGCCCCAGCATTTT. It yields the protein CATSLLTRGQPQHF. Full variable domain (missing parts from reference TRBV15 and TRBJ1-5): DAMVIQNPRYQVTQFGKPVTLSCSQTLNHNVMYWYQQKSSQAPKLLFHYYDKDFNNEADTPDNFQSRRPNTSFCFLDIRSPGLGDTAMYLCATSLLTRGQPQHFGDGTRLSIL.

This clonotype was seen many times. This chain joins TRBV2 and TRBJ1-5; maybe TRBD1 (5 bases). Trimming stripped 5 bases from V and 7 bases from J, with 15 bases between. The CDR3 consists of 14 residues. Per the germline V gene, CDR1 is SNHLY and CDR2 is FYNNEI. The chain's CDR3 is CASSPDSRGQPQHF. In DNA form, the CDR3 reads TGTGCCAGCAGTCCCGACTCACGGGGCCAGCCCCAGCATTTT.

The chain combines TRBV5-4 with TRBJ2-2; D tentatively reads TRBD1 or TRBD2 (5 bases each). The CDR3 is 14 residues long. Deletions cut 0 bases from V and 6 bases from J, with 9 bases between. Germline assignment: CDR1 SGHNT and CDR2 YYREEE (reference sequence). CDR3: CASSLAWGSGELFF. The CDR3 region has the DNA TGTGCCAGCAGCTTGGCCTGGGGGTCCGGGGAGCTGTTTTTT. The variable domain in full, with the rest retrieved from reference TRBV5-4 and TRBJ2-2, is ETGVTQSPTHLIKTRGQQVTLRCSSQSGHNTVSWYQQALGQGPQFIFQYYREEENGRGNFPPRFSGLQFPNYSSELNVNALELDDSALYLCASSLAWGSGELFFGEGSRLTVL.

The chain uses TRBV5-1 and TRBJ2-3; D perhaps matches TRBD1 (5 bases). Trimming removed 4 bases at V and 6 bases at J, with 12 bases between. The CDR3 length is 13 residues. Per germline, CDR1 SGHRS and CDR2 YFSETQ. The CDR3 protein is CASSLDSLDTQYF. As DNA, the CDR3 is TGCGCCAGCAGCCTCGACAGTCTTGATACGCAGTATTTT.

The J gene is TRBJ2-7, the V gene TRBV11-2, with unresolved D. Germline CDR1 SGHAT, CDR2 FQNNGV. The CDR3 is made up of 14 amino acids. V gave up 0 bases and J gave up 2 bases, with 8 bases separating them. The CDR3 DNA reads as TGTGCCAGCAGCTTAGATTTGGAGACCTACGAGCAGTACTTC. Amino acid sequence: CASSLDLETYEQYF.

This clonotype was seen a few times. The chain joins TRBV29-1 to TRBJ1-1; the D is unclear. V was shortened by 7 bases and J by 0 bases, with 6 bases between the two germline ends. CDR3 length equals 11 residues. Germline V CDR1 and CDR2: SQVTM, ANQGSEA. For the CDR3, the DNA is TGCAGCGGACACCTGAACACTGAAGCTTTCTTT. This gives the protein CSGHLNTEAFF. Full variable domain (rest looked up from reference TRBV29-1 and TRBJ1-1): SAVISQKPSRDICQRGTSLTIQCQVDSQVTMMFWYRQQPGQSLTLIATANQGSEATYESGFVIDKFPISRPNLTFSTLTVSNMSPEDSSIYLCSGHLNTEAFFGQGTRLTVV.

Details on this clonotype: A much larger clone sits a single nucleotide away, making a read error possible. The rearrangement links TRBV6-2 or TRBV6-3 to TRBJ2-7; D is uncertain. The germline CDR1 and CDR2 sequences are MNHEY and SVGEGT. The CDR3 has 13 amino acids. The CDR3 nucleotides are TGTGCCAGCAGTTTGGACCACTCCTACGAGCGGTACTTC. This encodes CASSLDHSYERYF.

The chain has TRBV24-1 and TRBJ2-7; possibly TRBD1 for D (6 bases). The germline V gene encodes CDR1 KGHDR and CDR2 SFDVKD. The CDR3 contains 12 residues. V gave up 4 bases and J gave up 6 bases, with 9 bases separating them. The CDR3 DNA reads TGTGCCACCAGTGACTTGACAGGCGAGCAGTACTTC. Protein sequence: CATSDLTGEQYF.

This clonotype was counted ten times or more. The rearrangement links TRBV28 to TRBJ2-2, with D unclear. The CDR3 covers 11 residues. V was cut by 6 bases and J by 4 bases, with 3 bases left in between. CDR1 is MDHEN, CDR2 SYDVKM, per germline. The CDR3 spells CASSSTGELFF. CDR3 DNA sequence: TGTGCCAGCAGCTCCACCGGGGAGCTGTTTTTT.

This clonotype has more than one count but fewer than ten. This sequence joins TRBV2 and TRBJ1-2; TRBD1 is a possible D gene (6 bases). CDR3 length: 12 residues. Germline values: CDR1 SNHLY, CDR2 FYNNEI. V lost 8 bases and J 3 bases, leaving 10 bases between the germline ends. Here the CDR3 DNA reads TGTGCCAGCCTGGGGGCTGACTATGGCTACACCTTC. The encoded protein is CASLGADYGYTF.

This clonotype came up a few times. This chain's CDR3 is CAIRTTLGHNEQFF. The CDR3 coding sequence is TGTGCCATCCGGACTACCCTTGGGCACAATGAGCAGTTCTTC. This sequence joins TRBV6-1 and TRBJ2-1; perhaps TRBD2 as D (6 bases). Trimming removed 10 bases from V and 5 bases from J, with 18 bases in between. Per the germline V gene, CDR1 is MNHNS and CDR2 is SASEGT. The CDR3 has 14 amino acids.

This clonotype was detected only a few times. The chain employs TRBV28 and TRBJ1-6; D gene ambiguous. CDR1 and CDR2 (germline): MDHEN, SYDVKM. There are 16 residues in the CDR3. Trimming pared 6 bases from V and 0 bases from J, leaving 12 bases between. DNA of the CDR3: TGTGCCAGCAGATTAAGAAAAAGCTCCTATAATTCACCCCTCCACTTT. Protein sequence: CASRLRKSSYNSPLHF.